This T cell receptor beta chain is from a study of blood T cell repertoires in COVID-19. V was trimmed by 8 bases and J by 1 base, leaving 13 bases between them. The germline V gene encodes CDR1 SNHLY and CDR2 FYNNEI. This CDR3 has 14 residues. Repertoires were generated with immunoSEQ multiplex PCR, while TCRdb's copy carries only in-frame clones and drops some. In the table there are approximately 120,000 clones, roughly 79% of which are singletons. The sequencing sample was made of peripheral blood. The clonotype comes from a human donor in a cohort sampled during active COVID-19. The V and J genes are TRBV2 and TRBJ2-3; possibly TRBD2 for D (6 bases). The CDR3 sequence: CASRGIARTDTQYF. CDR3 sequence (DNA): TGTGCCAGCCGGGGGATAGCCCGCACAGATACGCAGTATTTT.